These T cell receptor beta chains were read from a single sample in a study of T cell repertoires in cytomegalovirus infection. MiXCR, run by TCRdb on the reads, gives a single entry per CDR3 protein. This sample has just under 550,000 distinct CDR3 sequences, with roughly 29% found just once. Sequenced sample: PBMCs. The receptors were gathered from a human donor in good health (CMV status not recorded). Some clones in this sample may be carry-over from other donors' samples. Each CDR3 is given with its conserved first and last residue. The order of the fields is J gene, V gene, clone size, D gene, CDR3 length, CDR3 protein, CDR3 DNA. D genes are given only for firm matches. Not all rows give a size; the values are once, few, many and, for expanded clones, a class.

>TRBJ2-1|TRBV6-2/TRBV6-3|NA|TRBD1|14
CASRPGQEHNEQFF
TGTGCCAGCAGACCGGGACAGGAGCACAATGAGCAGTTCTTC
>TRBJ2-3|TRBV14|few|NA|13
CASSQAPWDTQYF
TGTGCCAGCAGCCAAGCTCCCTGGGATACGCAGTATTTT
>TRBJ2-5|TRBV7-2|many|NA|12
CASSKPGETQYF
TGTGCCAGCAGCAAACCGGGTGAGACCCAGTACTTC
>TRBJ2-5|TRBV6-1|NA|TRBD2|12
CASKPGGETQYF
TGTGCCAGCAAACCGGGGGGTGAGACCCAGTACTTC
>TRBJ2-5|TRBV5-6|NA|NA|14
CASSGFSRRETQYF
TGTGCCAGCAGCGGATTCTCCCGCAGGGAGACCCAGTACTTC
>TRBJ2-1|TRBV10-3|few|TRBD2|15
CAISESRLAVGEQFF
TGTGCCATCAGTGAGTCGCGACTAGCTGTGGGTGAGCAGTTCTTC
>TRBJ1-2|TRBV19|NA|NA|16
CASSPRGRGADYGYTF
TGTGCCAGTAGTCCCCGAGGGAGGGGAGCAGACTATGGCTACACCTTC
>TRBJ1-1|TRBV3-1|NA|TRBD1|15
CASSQDRGGGTEAFF
TGTGCCAGCAGCCAAGACAGGGGGGGGGGCACTGAAGCTTTCTTT
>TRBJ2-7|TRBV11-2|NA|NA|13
CASSLAMEVEQYF
TGTGCCAGCAGCTTAGCTATGGAGGTCGAGCAGTACTTC
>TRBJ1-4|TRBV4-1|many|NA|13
CASSQGTVDKMFF
TGCGCCAGCAGCCAAGGGACCGTGGACAAGATGTTTTTT
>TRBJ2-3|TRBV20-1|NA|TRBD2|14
CSARTSGHTDTQYF
TGCAGTGCCCGGACTAGCGGACACACAGATACGCAGTATTTT
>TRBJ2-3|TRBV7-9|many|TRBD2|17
CASRSGLAGAGTDTQYF
TGTGCCAGCAGATCGGGACTAGCGGGGGCAGGCACAGATACGCAGTATTTT
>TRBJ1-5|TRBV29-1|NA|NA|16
CSVPFGAGYSNQPQHF
TGCAGCGTCCCCTTTGGGGCAGGCTATAGCAATCAGCCCCAGCATTTT
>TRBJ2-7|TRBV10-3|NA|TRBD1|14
CATENRGHSYEQYF
TGTGCCACCGAAAACAGGGGACATTCCTACGAGCAGTACTTC
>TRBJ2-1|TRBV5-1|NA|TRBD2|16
CASSITSDLSYNEQFF
TGCGCCAGCAGCATTACTAGCGATCTCTCCTACAATGAGCAGTTCTTC
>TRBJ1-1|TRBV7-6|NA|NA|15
CASRKTTKGDTEAFF
TGTGCCAGCAGAAAGACCACCAAGGGAGACACTGAAGCTTTCTTT
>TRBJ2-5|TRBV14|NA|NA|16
CASSSTGRTLQETQYF
TGTGCCAGCAGCTCTACAGGGCGGACCCTACAAGAGACCCAGTACTTC
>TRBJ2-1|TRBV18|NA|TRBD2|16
CASSPRNSGTHNEQFF
TGTGCCAGCTCACCTCGGAATAGCGGGACCCACAATGAGCAGTTCTTC
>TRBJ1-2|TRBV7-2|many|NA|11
CASSLEYRRYF
TGTGCCAGCAGCTTAGAATATCGGCGTTACTTC
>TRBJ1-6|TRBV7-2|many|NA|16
CASSLVGGLDNSPLHF
TGTGCCAGCAGCTTAGTCGGGGGTTTGGATAATTCACCCCTCCACTTT
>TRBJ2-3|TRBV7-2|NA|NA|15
CASSLGARGVDTQYF
TGTGCCAGCAGCTTAGGCGCCAGAGGGGTAGATACGCAGTATTTT
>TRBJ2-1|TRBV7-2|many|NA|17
CASSLDAWSNSYNEQFF
TGTGCCAGCAGCTTAGATGCCTGGTCGAACTCCTACAATGAGCAGTTCTTC
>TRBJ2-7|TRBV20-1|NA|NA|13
CSARKGYSYEQYF
TGCAGTGCTCGGAAGGGGTATTCCTACGAGCAGTACTTC
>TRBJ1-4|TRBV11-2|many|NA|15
CASSLVRPTNEKLFF
TGTGCCAGCAGCTTAGTCAGACCAACTAATGAAAAACTGTTTTTT
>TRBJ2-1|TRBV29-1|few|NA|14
CSVDPGRGSYEQFF
TGCAGCGTTGATCCCGGGAGAGGTAGCTATGAGCAGTTCTTC
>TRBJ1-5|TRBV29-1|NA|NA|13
CSVAGGGNQPQHF
TGCAGCGTTGCAGGTGGGGGGAACCAGCCCCAGCATTTT
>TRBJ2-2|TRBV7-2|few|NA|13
CASSFTMGGELFF
TGTGCCAGCAGCTTCACAATGGGGGGGGAGCTGTTTTTT
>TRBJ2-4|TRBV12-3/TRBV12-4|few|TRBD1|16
CASSLGQGLNLNIQYF
TGTGCCAGCAGTCTCGGACAGGGGTTAAACCTAAACATTCAGTACTTC
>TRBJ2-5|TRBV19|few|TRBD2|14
CASTGTSGLETQYF
TGTGCCAGTACCGGGACTAGTGGTTTGGAGACCCAGTACTTC
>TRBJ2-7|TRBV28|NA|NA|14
CASSGAGVSYEQYF
TGTGCCAGCAGTGGAGCAGGGGTCTCCTACGAGCAGTACTTC
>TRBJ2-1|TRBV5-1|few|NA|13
CASALERVDEQFF
TGCGCCAGCGCACTAGAGAGGGTCGATGAGCAGTTCTTC
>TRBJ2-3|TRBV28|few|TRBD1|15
CASTQGGARADTQYF
TGTGCCAGCACACAAGGGGGCGCTAGGGCAGATACGCAGTATTTT
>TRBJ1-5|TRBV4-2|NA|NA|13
CASSQDLDQPQHF
TGTGCCAGCAGCCAAGATCTGGATCAGCCCCAGCATTTT
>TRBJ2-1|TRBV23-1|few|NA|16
CASRNSWGPLYNEQFF
TGCGCCAGCAGGAACTCGTGGGGGCCCTTATACAATGAGCAGTTCTTC
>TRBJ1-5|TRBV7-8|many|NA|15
CASSLGGTSNQPQHF
TGTGCCAGCAGCTTAGGGGGGACCAGCAATCAGCCCCAGCATTTT